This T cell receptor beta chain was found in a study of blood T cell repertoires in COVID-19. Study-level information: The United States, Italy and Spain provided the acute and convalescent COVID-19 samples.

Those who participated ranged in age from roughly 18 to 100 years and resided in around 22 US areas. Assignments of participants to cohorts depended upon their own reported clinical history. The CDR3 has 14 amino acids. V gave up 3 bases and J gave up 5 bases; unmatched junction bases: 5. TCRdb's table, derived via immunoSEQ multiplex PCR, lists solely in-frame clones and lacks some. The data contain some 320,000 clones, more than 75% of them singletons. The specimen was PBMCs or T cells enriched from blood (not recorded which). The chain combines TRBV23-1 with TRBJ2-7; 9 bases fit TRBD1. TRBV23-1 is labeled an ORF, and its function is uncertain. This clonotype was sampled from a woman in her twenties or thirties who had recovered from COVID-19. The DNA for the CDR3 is TGCGCCAGCAGTCATGATAACAGGGGGCACGAGCAGTACTTC. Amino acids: CASSHDNRGHEQYF.